A selection of T cell receptor beta chains follows, all from one sample in a study of cytomegalovirus exposure and HLA in healthy donors. Measured with immunoSEQ multiplex PCR; TCRdb has only the in-frame clones, and not every one. The repertoire holds just over 150,000 clones, with approximately 70% as singletons. Sequences were obtained from PBMCs. Every receptor here comes from a man aged 35 to 55 in good health and CMV-seropositive. Both conserved end residues are part of each CDR3. A D gene is named only where the DNA matches it firmly. Rows may omit the clone size; those that give it use once, few, many or a size class.

TRBV7-2	TRBD1	TRBJ2-7	NA	TGTGCCAGCAGAAAAGAGGGGGCCGAGCAGTACTTC	CASRKEGAEQYF
TRBV6-1	NA	TRBJ1-4	few	TGTGCCAGCAGTGAAAGGTGGGACACAGCAACTAATGAAAAACTGTTTTTT	CASSERWDTATNEKLFF
TRBV27	NA	TRBJ1-1	NA	TGTGCCAGCAGTGGGGGGACCTCAAACACTGAAGCTTTCTTT	CASSGGTSNTEAFF
TRBV7-9	TRBD1	TRBJ2-7	NA	TGTGCCAGCAGCCCGACAGGGGACTTCTCCTACGAGCAGTACTTC	CASSPTGDFSYEQYF
TRBV6-5	NA	TRBJ1-5	NA	TGTGCCAGCAGTTACTTAGGACTAAATCAGCCCCAGCATTTT	CASSYLGLNQPQHF
TRBV5-1	NA	TRBJ2-3	NA	TGCGCCAGCAGCCCGGAAAGGGGCAGCCGCACAGATACGCAGTATTTT	CASSPERGSRTDTQYF
TRBV9	NA	TRBJ2-1	few	TGTGCCAGCAGCGAAGGGAGCTCCTACAATGAGCAGTTCTTC	CASSEGSSYNEQFF
TRBV2	TRBD1	TRBJ1-2	NA	TGTGCCAGCCGCAACAGGGGGCAAGGCTACACCTTC	CASRNRGQGYTF
TRBV27	NA	TRBJ2-2	few	TGTGCCAGCAGTCTCTTTGTAGCCGGGGAGCTGTTTTTT	CASSLFVAGELFF
TRBV15	TRBD1	TRBJ2-6	NA	TGTGCCACAAGGACAGGGGGCTTTTTGGGGGCCAACGTCCTGACTTTC	CATRTGGFLGANVLTF
TRBV27	NA	TRBJ1-5	NA	TGTGCCAGCAGTGCGGACAGTATCAGACCCCAGCATTTT	CASSADSIRPQHF
TRBV7-2	NA	TRBJ1-5	NA	TGTGCCAGCAGCTACTTTGCTAATCAGCCCCAGCATTTT	CASSYFANQPQHF
TRBV4-1	TRBD1	TRBJ1-2	NA	TGCGCCAGCAGCCAAGATTTCGGACAGGGGCGTAATGGCTACACCTTC	CASSQDFGQGRNGYTF
TRBV4-3	TRBD1	TRBJ1-2	NA	TGCGCCAGCAGCCAACGCAGGGGGCGAAACGGCTACACCTTC	CASSQRRGRNGYTF
TRBV5-1	TRBD1	TRBJ2-1	NA	TGCGCCAGCAGCCCAGGGGGCTCCTACAATGAGCAGTTCTTC	CASSPGGSYNEQFF
TRBV7-9	TRBD1	TRBJ1-1	NA	TGTGCCAGCAGCCCACGACAGGGCGACACTGAAGCTTTCTTT	CASSPRQGDTEAFF
TRBV4-3	NA	TRBJ2-1	NA	TGCGCCAGCAGCCAAGATCGGAGTGGTCTCAGGGGTGAGCAGTTCTTC	CASSQDRSGLRGEQFF
TRBV7-9	NA	TRBJ2-3	NA	TGTGCCAGCAGCCCCTCCGGGGTGGATACGCAGTATTTT	CASSPSGVDTQYF
TRBV5-8	NA	TRBJ2-2	NA	TGTGCCAGCAGCTTCATAACGGGGACCGGGGAGCTGTTTTTT	CASSFITGTGELFF
TRBV7-9	NA	TRBJ2-1	NA	TGTGCCAGCAGCTTAGCCCCTACAGCCTACAATGAGCAGTTCTTC	CASSLAPTAYNEQFF
TRBV10-3	NA	TRBJ2-5	NA	TGTGCCATCAGTGATACTCGGGGGTCTCAAGAGACCCAGTACTTC	CAISDTRGSQETQYF
TRBV7-2	TRBD1	TRBJ2-6	NA	TGTGCCAGCAGCTCCCAAACAGGGGCTGGGGCCAACGTCCTGACTTTC	CASSSQTGAGANVLTF
TRBV7-9	TRBD1	TRBJ1-5	NA	TGTGCCAGCAAAGGACAGGCGGGCGATCAGCCCCAGCATTTT	CASKGQAGDQPQHF
TRBV7-2	NA	TRBJ2-7	NA	TGTGCCAGCAACGAACAGGGTCCCTCCTACGAGCAGTACTTC	CASNEQGPSYEQYF
TRBV7-2	NA	TRBJ1-1	NA	TGTGCCAGCAGCTTAGGGCAGGTATCTCACACTGAAGCTTTCTTT	CASSLGQVSHTEAFF
TRBV29-1	NA	TRBJ1-2	NA	TGCAGCGTCCCCAGTCAGGGGTATGGCTACACCTTC	CSVPSQGYGYTF